This passage covers 26 T cell receptor beta chains from one sample sequenced in a study of regulatory T cells in long-lasting Graves disease. Time point defined: newly diagnosed GD, antithyroid drugs for less than 3 months. Generation of the TCR library employed RNA extracted from PBMCs. Building of the TCR beta libraries involved iRepertoire HTBI primers and Arm-PCR of CDR3 regions. One entry per CDR3 protein, called by TCRdb with MiXCR from the multiplex PCR reads. The table includes 360,000 or so distinct CDR3 sequences, 16% detected once. The same data also went into a second study, on T cells in Graves' hyperthyroidism and ophthalmopathy.

Specimen: peripheral blood mononuclear cells (PBMCs), collected at new diagnosis, from a patient treated with antithyroid drugs. These receptors were collected from a man in his forties with Graves disease.

There are many counts of this clonotype. This chain joins TRBV10-3 and TRBJ1-2, with D tentatively TRBD1 (5 bases). V lost 6 bases and J 6 bases, leaving 17 bases between the germline ends. Germline CDR1 ENHRY, CDR2 SYGVKD. The CDR3 is made up of 14 amino acids. Here the CDR3 reads CAIRGTAVWDGYTF. The CDR3 region has the DNA TGTGCCATCAGAGGGACGGCTGTTTGGGATGGCTACACCTTC.

This clonotype was seen at least ten times. The rearrangement uses TRBV5-5 and TRBJ2-5; no definite D call. CDR1 and CDR2 from the germline V gene are SGHKS and YYEKEE (reference sequence). This CDR3 contains 16 residues. The V gene lost 2 bases and the J gene lost 5 bases, with 19 bases spanning the gap. CDR3 coding DNA: TGTGCCAGCAGCTTTCTATCGATGGTGGCCGGGGAGACCCAGTACTTC. Its translation: CASSFLSMVAGETQYF. The full variable domain, rest sourced from reference TRBV5-5 and TRBJ2-5, is DAGVTQSPTHLIKTRGQQVTLRCSPISGHKSVSWYQQVLGQGPQFIFQYYEKEERGRGNFPDRFSARQFPNYSSELNVNALLLGDSALYLCASSFLSMVAGETQYFGPGTRLLVL.

This clonotype was detected ten times or more. CDR3: CASSSDEETQYF. The CDR3 DNA sequence: TGTGCCAGCAGTTCAGACGAAGAGACCCAGTACTTC. The V and J genes are TRBV12-3 or TRBV12-4 and TRBJ2-5; D is undetermined. The V end was cut by 4 bases, the J end by 3 bases, with 6 bases between. The CDR3 covers 12 residues.

In DNA form, the CDR3 reads TGTGCCACCAGTGGTAACAGGGGAGAGACCCAGTACTTC. Translating gives CATSGNRGETQYF. The chain has TRBV24-1 and TRBJ2-5; 7 positions match TRBD1. CDR1 and CDR2 from the germline V gene are KGHDR and SFDVKD. V lost 5 bases, J lost 4 bases, and 3 bases stayed unmatched. The CDR3 runs to 13 residues.

This clonotype was detected ten times or more. The chain combines TRBV20-1 with TRBJ2-5, with unresolved D. V lost 1 base to trimming and J lost 4 bases, with 10 bases between them. The germline V gene has CDR1 DFQATT and CDR2 SNEGSKA (reference sequence). The CDR3 contains 13 residues. CDR3 bases: TGCAGTGCTAGAGCCAACTGGGGAGAGACCCAGTACTTC. Translating gives CSARANWGETQYF.

The chain is built from TRBV5-1 and TRBJ1-3; no reliable D call. Germline values: CDR1 SGHRS, CDR2 YFSETQ. The CDR3 contains 16 residues. The germline V and J ends were trimmed by 0 bases and 0 bases, with 10 bases remaining between them. CDR3 sequence reads: CASSLGSMSSGNTIYF. In DNA, the CDR3 is TGCGCCAGCAGCTTGGGCAGCATGAGCTCTGGAAACACCATATATTTT.

The rearrangement links TRBV9 to TRBJ1-5; 8 bases fit TRBD1. V was pared by 4 bases and J by 7 bases, with 7 bases of the junction left unmatched. CDR3 length equals 14 residues. Germline V gene data show CDR1 as SGDLS and CDR2 as YYNGEE. CDR3 sequence (DNA): TGTGCCAGCAGCACAGGGGGATCTTTCCAGCCCCAGCATTTT. Translating gives CASSTGGSFQPQHF.

This clonotype has at least ten counts. The chain is built from TRBV10-3 and TRBJ1-1; D ambiguous. Per the germline V gene, CDR1 is ENHRY and CDR2 is SYGVKD. The CDR3 has 13 amino acids. The germline V and J ends were trimmed by 6 bases and 1 base, with 9 bases remaining between them. The CDR3 nucleotides are TGTGCCATCAGCGTACAACCGAACACTGAAGCTTTCTTT. It codes for CAISVQPNTEAFF.

A few counts support this clonotype. The chain has TRBV29-1 and TRBJ1-5; no clear D gene. This CDR3 region has 13 residues. Germline CDR1 is SQVTM and CDR2 is ANQGSEA. Trimming cost V 5 bases and J 4 bases, with 12 bases left between them. CDR3 protein: CSVRSGLNQPQHF. In nucleotides, the CDR3 is TGCAGCGTTCGTTCCGGATTAAATCAGCCCCAGCATTTT.

This clonotype was observed at least ten times. The J gene is TRBJ2-1, the V gene TRBV28; 8 bases fit TRBD1. Germline trimming cut 4 bases from V and 9 bases from J; bases unmatched to any gene: 8. The germline V gene encodes CDR1 MDHEN and CDR2 SYDVKM. The CDR3 consists of 14 residues. The CDR3: CASSSPAGGAEQFF. The CDR3 nucleotides read TGTGCCAGCAGTTCACCTGCAGGGGGCGCTGAGCAGTTCTTC.

The chain links TRBV9 to TRBJ2-3; 10 bases match TRBD2. The trim removed 3 bases at V and 1 base at J, leaving 8 bases unmatched. The CDR3 spans 17 residues. CDR1 is SGDLS and CDR2 is YYNGEE in the germline V gene. CDR3 sequence reads: CASSAAGLAEGTDTQYF. As DNA, the CDR3 is TGTGCCAGCAGCGCGGCCGGACTAGCGGAGGGCACAGATACGCAGTATTTT.

This chain links TRBV3-1 with TRBJ1-1, with D hard to call. Trimming removed 0 bases at V and 4 bases at J, with 9 bases between. Germline V gene data show CDR1 as LGHDT and CDR2 as YNNKEL (reference sequence). This CDR3 comprises 14 residues. The CDR3 DNA is TGTGCCAGCAGCCAAGATACACGTTCCACTGAAGCTTTCTTT. The encoded protein is CASSQDTRSTEAFF.

This clonotype has a handful of counts. This sequence joins TRBV4-2 and TRBJ1-1, with D perhaps TRBD1 (6 bases). The V gene lost 0 bases and the J gene lost 5 bases, with 16 bases spanning the gap. Germline loops: CDR1 LGHNA, CDR2 YNFKEQ. The CDR3 extends over 16 amino acids. Here the CDR3 DNA reads TGTGCCAGCAGCCAAGATGCGGGGGGCTCTTGGACTGAAGCTTTCTTT. Protein: CASSQDAGGSWTEAFF.

There are many counts of this clonotype. The V call is TRBV4-2, the J call TRBJ2-7; TRBD1 matches at 7 bases. This CDR3 region has 15 residues. Germline V lookup: CDR1 LGHNA, CDR2 YNFKEQ. After removal of 4 bases from V and 2 bases from J, the junction contained 8 bases not matched to a gene. This CDR3 is CASSLSGTDPYEQYF. For the CDR3, the DNA is TGTGCCAGCAGCCTCTCCGGGACAGACCCCTACGAGCAGTACTTC.

This clonotype was seen a few times. The chain joins TRBV7-8 to TRBJ2-7; 11 positions match TRBD2. Germline CDR1 and CDR2: SGHVS and FQNEAQ. CDR3 length equals 14 residues. V shed 0 bases and J 6 bases; nucleotides not matched to a gene: 1. The CDR3 region is CASSLASGGGEQYF. CDR3 bases: TGTGCCAGCAGCTTAGCTAGCGGGGGGGGCGAGCAGTACTTC.

The rearrangement links TRBV28 to TRBJ2-5; 7 bases are shared with TRBD2. Germline V CDR1 and CDR2: MDHEN, SYDVKM. CDR3 length: 15 residues. After removal of 3 bases from V and 0 bases from J, the junction contained 4 bases not matched to a gene. DNA for the CDR3: TGTGCCAGCAGTTTGCGGGGGATTGACCAAGAGACCCAGTACTTC. Translated: CASSLRGIDQETQYF.

This rearrangement joins TRBV6-5 to TRBJ2-1, with TRBD2 identical over 8 bases. The junction had 7 bases not matched to a gene; V was cut back by 3 bases and J by 9 bases. Germline-derived CDR1 and CDR2 are MNHEY and SVGAGI. This CDR3 region has 14 residues. This CDR3 reads CASSYAGGVVEQFF. Written as DNA, the CDR3 is TGTGCCAGCAGTTATGCGGGGGGCGTCGTTGAGCAGTTCTTC.

The V gene is TRBV27, the J gene TRBJ2-2; 8 nucleotides line up with TRBD1. Trimming at V came to 3 bases and at J to 3 bases, leaving 9 bases not matched to a gene. Germline V lookup: CDR1 MNHEY, CDR2 SMNVEV (reference sequence). The CDR3 runs to 17 residues. In DNA form, the CDR3 reads TGTGCCAGCAGTTTGCCTACAGGGGGAATCGACACCGGGGAGCTGTTTTTT. The encoded protein is CASSLPTGGIDTGELFF.

There are a few counts of this clonotype. It differs at one base from a far larger clone, so likely a read error. The J gene is TRBJ2-3, the V gene TRBV7-9; weak D call: TRBD2 (6 bases). Germline V gives CDR1 SEHNR, CDR2 FQNEAQ (reference sequence). The CDR3 sequence is 17 residues long. Trimming took 6 bases from V and 6 from J, leaving 25 bases between them. The CDR3 bases are TGTGCCAGCAGTACTATTCGGGGCGGGGTTAAAGCGGATACGCAGTATTTT. Protein product: CASSTIRGGVKADTQYF.

This clonotype was observed a few times. V gene TRBV7-9 combines with J gene TRBJ2-1, with D tentatively TRBD1 (6 bases). This CDR3 contains 14 residues. Germline CDR1 and CDR2: SEHNR and FQNEAQ (reference sequence). V was trimmed by 7 bases and J by 0 bases, leaving 10 bases between them. The CDR3 spells CASTGQFSYNEQFF. The DNA for the CDR3 is TGTGCCAGCACCGGACAGTTCTCCTACAATGAGCAGTTCTTC.

This clonotype showed up many times. The chain is built from TRBV9 and TRBJ2-7; a possible D gene is TRBD1 (6 bases). Looked up from germline, CDR1 is SGDLS and CDR2 is YYNGEE. The CDR3 extends over 15 amino acids. Trimming stripped 0 bases from V and 0 bases from J, with 10 bases between. The CDR3 is CASSVGDRSSYEQYF. CDR3 bases: TGTGCCAGCAGCGTAGGAGACAGGAGCTCCTACGAGCAGTACTTC.

This clonotype was picked up a small number of times. This chain uses TRBV19 with TRBJ2-5; D call uncertain. Between the trimmed V and J ends, which lost 10 bases and 5 bases, there was a span of 17 bases. CDR3 length equals 13 residues. Per germline, CDR1 LNHDA and CDR2 SQIVND (reference sequence). This chain's CDR3 is CATERSHGETQYF. CDR3 DNA sequence: TGTGCCACCGAGAGGTCCCACGGGGAGACCCAGTACTTC.

This clonotype was seen ten or more times. The rearrangement links TRBV6-2 or TRBV6-3 to TRBJ1-1; D is uncertain. The CDR3 consists of 16 residues. Germline loops: CDR1 MNHEY, CDR2 SVGEGT. V was trimmed by 2 bases and J by 4 bases, leaving 17 bases between them. The CDR3 protein is CASSYGPRAEVTEAFF. CDR3 in DNA: TGTGCCAGCAGTTACGGGCCAAGGGCCGAAGTCACTGAAGCTTTCTTT.

This chain links TRBV11-3 with TRBJ2-3; D is tentatively TRBD1 or TRBD2 (6 bases each). Looked up from germline, CDR1 is SGHNT and CDR2 is YENEEA. Deletions cut 5 bases from V and 3 bases from J, with 12 bases between. The CDR3 sequence is 14 residues long. CDR3 DNA sequence: TGTGCCAGCAGCCTCCAGGGGAGGACAGATACGCAGTATTTT. It specifies CASSLQGRTDTQYF. The variable domain in full, with the rest retrieved from reference TRBV11-3 and TRBJ2-3, is EAGVVQSPRYKIIEKKQPVAFWCNPISGHNTLYWYLQNLGQGPELLIRYENEEAVDDSQLPKDRFSAERLKGVDSTLKIQPAELGDSAVYLCASSLQGRTDTQYFGPGTRLTVL.

This clonotype has a count of ten or more. The chain has TRBV28 and TRBJ2-7; D perhaps matches TRBD2 (5 bases). This CDR3 is built from 12 residues. V was pared by 3 bases and J by 5 bases, with 8 bases between. CDR1 MDHEN and CDR2 SYDVKM come from the germline V gene. CDR3: CASSLWENEQYF. The CDR3 bases are TGTGCCAGCAGTTTGTGGGAGAACGAGCAGTACTTC.

This chain uses TRBV20-1 with TRBJ1-5; 9 bases map to TRBD1. Germline V gene sequence: CDR1 DFQATT, CDR2 SNEGSKA (reference sequence). This CDR3 has 13 amino acids. Unmatched junction bases numbered 7, after V lost 4 bases and J lost 9 bases. The CDR3 sequence: CSAKGQGWMPQHF. The CDR3 coding sequence is TGCAGTGCTAAAGGACAGGGGTGGATGCCCCAGCATTTT.